The next 27 T cell receptor beta chains were all read from a single sample in a study of cytomegalovirus exposure and HLA in healthy donors (dated by TCRdb to about 2017). The library was prepared using the immunoSEQ multiplex PCR assay. A mixture of 60 forward primers for TCR Vbeta segments and 13 reverse primers for TCR Jbeta segments was used in the multiplex PCR. The table was pulled from immuneACCESS by TCRdb, which kept in-frame rearrangements only. Such tables lose some clones; where checked, under half of the loss comes from unresolved V genes, and the rest has no known cause. The table for this sample lists about 170,000 clones; less than 80% of them were counted only once. The ten most abundant clones make up 0.7% to 0.85% of the sample. The sequenced sample consisted of PBMCs. The receptors originated from a female donor in good health and CMV-seronegative.

The V gene is TRBV5-1, the J gene TRBJ2-1; TRBD1 matches 8 bases. Trimming cost V 7 bases and J 0 bases; bases outside gene matches: 6. Germline loops: CDR1 SGHRS, CDR2 YFSETQ. The CDR3 has 15 residues. The CDR3 DNA reads TGCGCCAGCCAGGACAGGGTGGGCTCCTACAATGAGCAGTTCTTC. Its protein product is CASQDRVGSYNEQFF.

This chain uses TRBV9 with TRBJ2-7; D is unresolved. Trimming shortened V by 0 bases and J by 9 bases, and 22 bases separated the two germline ends. Per germline, CDR1 SGDLS and CDR2 YYNGEE. The CDR3 loop spans 16 amino acids. The CDR3 region has the DNA TGTGCCAGCAGCGTAGGGTATCCGTCTGCTGAGTCGGGGCAGTACTTC. Translating it yields CASSVGYPSAESGQYF.

This chain connects TRBV7-3 to TRBJ1-2, with 8 bases aligning to TRBD1. Germline V CDR1 and CDR2: SGHTA, FQGTGA. This CDR3 spans 13 amino acids. The junction had 7 bases not matched to a gene; V was cut back by 5 bases and J by 8 bases. The CDR3 sequence is CASSPDREGGYTF. CDR3 DNA sequence: TGTGCCAGCAGCCCGGACAGGGAAGGGGGCTACACCTTC.

The CDR3 here is CATGTGRRTEAFF. The CDR3 region has the DNA TGTGCCACCGGGACAGGGCGCCGCACTGAAGCTTTCTTT. The chain joins TRBV6-1 to TRBJ1-1; 9 positions match TRBD1. Germline V gene sequence: CDR1 MNHNS, CDR2 SASEGT. The ends lost 10 bases at V and 4 bases at J; junction bases unmatched: 7. CDR3 length: 13 residues.

This sequence joins TRBV6-1 and TRBJ1-1; a weak D match, TRBD1 (5 bases). The V gene lost 4 bases and the J gene lost 4 bases, with 22 bases spanning the gap. Looked up from germline, CDR1 is MNHNS and CDR2 is SASEGT. There are 17 residues in the CDR3. The CDR3 spells CASSAEGARGGFTEAFF. For the CDR3, the DNA is TGTGCCAGCAGTGCCGAAGGAGCTAGGGGAGGGTTCACTGAAGCTTTCTTT.

This clone has more than one count but fewer than ten. J is TRBJ1-6 and V is TRBV5-8; D not resolved. Deletions cut 1 base from V and 2 bases from J, with 10 bases between. The CDR3 covers 16 residues. CDR1 is SGHTS and CDR2 is YDEGEE in the germline V gene. The CDR3 loop is CASSLPPVAYNSPLHF. The CDR3, as DNA: TGTGCCAGCAGCTTGCCACCGGTGGCCTATAATTCACCCCTCCACTTT.

This chain uses TRBV6-5 with TRBJ1-2, with a tentative D call TRBD1 (6 bases). Germline values: CDR1 MNHEY, CDR2 SVGAGI. CDR3 length: 12 amino acids. Trimming removed 7 bases from V and 3 bases from J, with 9 bases in between. The CDR3 DNA reads as TGTGCCAGCAACGCAGGGGACTATGGCTACACCTTC. Translated: CASNAGDYGYTF.

The chain recombines TRBV2 with TRBJ2-7; D is ambiguous. The germline gives CDR1 SNHLY, CDR2 FYNNEI. V lost 4 bases and J lost 8, with 6 bases in between. This CDR3 has 10 amino acids. In DNA, the CDR3 is TGTGCCAGCAGTGCGGTGAAGCAGTACTTC. Translation: CASSAVKQYF.

The chain uses TRBV30 and TRBJ2-5; 10 nucleotides agree with TRBD1. This CDR3 comprises 15 residues. V lost 1 base and J lost 5; bases outside the gene matches: 7. CDR1 is GTSNPN, CDR2 SVGIG, per germline (reference sequence). CDR3 protein: CAWSAGQGVKETQYF. The CDR3 DNA follows: TGTGCCTGGAGTGCCGGACAGGGGGTAAAGGAGACCCAGTACTTC.

The rearrangement joins TRBV11-2 to TRBJ2-1, with 7 bases matching TRBD1. The CDR3 covers 16 residues. Germline V gene data show CDR1 as SGHAT and CDR2 as FQNNGV. Trimming cost V 5 bases and J 3 bases; bases outside gene matches: 10. The CDR3: CASSPFEGALYNEQFF. In DNA form, the CDR3 reads TGTGCCAGCAGCCCCTTTGAGGGGGCCCTCTACAATGAGCAGTTCTTC.

CDR3 sequence: CASSRTKVEAFF. CDR3 bases: TGTGCCAGCAGCAGGACAAAGGTTGAAGCTTTCTTT. The chain is built from TRBV7-9 and TRBJ1-1, with a possible D match to TRBD1 (5 bases). Trimming pared 5 bases from V and 7 bases from J, leaving 11 bases between. This CDR3 is 12 amino acids long. CDR1 and CDR2 (germline): SEHNR, FQNEAQ (reference sequence). The full variable domain, its missing parts supplied by reference TRBV7-9 and TRBJ1-1, is DTGVSQNPRHKITKRGQNVTFRCDPISEHNRLYWYRQTLGQGPEFLTYFQNEAQLEKSRLLSDRFSAERPKGSFSTLEIQRTEQGDSAMYLCASSRTKVEAFFGQGTRLTVV.

The chain links TRBV5-3 to TRBJ1-5; the match to TRBD1 covers 8 bases. TRBV5-3 is placed among ORFs of uncertain function. With V trimmed by 4 bases and J by 6 bases, 15 bases remained unmatched. The length of the CDR3 is 17 residues. The CDR3 protein is CARSPKKGQGARQPQHF. CDR3 sequence (DNA): TGTGCCAGAAGCCCAAAAAAAGGACAGGGAGCTCGTCAGCCCCAGCATTTT.

DNA for the CDR3: TGTGCCAGTACCGCCGGACAGGTTACTAACTATGGCTACACCTTC. Residues: CASTAGQVTNYGYTF. The chain links TRBV19 to TRBJ1-2; TRBD1 matches 7 bases. The CDR3 is 15 residues long. Trimming removed 7 bases from V and 0 bases from J; junction bases left unmatched: 8. Germline-derived CDR1 and CDR2 are LNHDA and SQIVND (reference sequence).

CDR3 protein: CASAPFYNEQFF. For the CDR3, the DNA is TGTGCCAGCGCGCCGTTTTACAATGAGCAGTTCTTC. V gene TRBV2 combines with J gene TRBJ2-1; D call uncertain. Germline V gene sequence: CDR1 SNHLY, CDR2 FYNNEI. The length of the CDR3 is 12 residues. With 8 bases removed from V and 4 bases from J, the gap between germline ends came to 9 bases.

The CDR3 loop reads CASSFSIRGYEQYF. CDR3 in DNA: TGTGCCAGCAGCTTTTCGATCAGGGGATACGAGCAGTACTTC. V usage is TRBV7-6 and J usage is TRBJ2-5, with D possibly being TRBD1 (6 bases). The DNA end is a closer match to TRBJ2-7, so the J assignment may be wrong. Germline CDR1 SGHVS, CDR2 FNYEAQ. This CDR3 is built from 14 residues.

V is TRBV5-6 and J is TRBJ1-2, with 8 bases aligning to TRBD1. The CDR3 loop spans 14 amino acids. Per the germline V gene, CDR1 is SGHDT and CDR2 is YYEEEE. Losses at the gene ends were 2 bases for V and 4 bases for J; bases not matched to a gene: 4. CDR3 region: CASSFDTGGYGYTF. CDR3 sequence (DNA): TGTGCCAGCAGCTTCGATACAGGGGGCTATGGCTACACCTTC.

V gene TRBV19 combines with J gene TRBJ1-3; tentatively, D is TRBD1 (5 bases). Germline V gene sequence: CDR1 LNHDA, CDR2 SQIVND (reference sequence). V lost 9 bases and J 10 bases, leaving 16 bases between the germline ends. The CDR3 spans 12 residues. The CDR3 sequence: CASRDSLRTIYF. In DNA, the CDR3 is TGTGCCAGCCGGGACTCTCTACGGACCATATATTTT.

This chain connects TRBV14 to TRBJ2-7; TRBD2 matches at 10 bases. The germline gives CDR1 SGHDN, CDR2 FVKESK. After removal of 7 bases from V and 3 bases from J, the junction contained 18 bases not matched to a gene. The CDR3 has 18 amino acids. The CDR3 here is CASNPGPAGTSDHYEQYF. As DNA, the CDR3 is TGTGCCAGCAATCCTGGGCCAGCCGGGACTAGCGACCACTACGAGCAGTACTTC.

The V call is TRBV14, the J call TRBJ2-3; D perhaps matches TRBD1 (7 bases). Trimming cost V 6 bases and J 8 bases, with 15 bases left between them. Germline V lookup: CDR1 SGHDN, CDR2 FVKESK. The CDR3 spans 13 residues. The CDR3 nucleotides read TGTGCCAGCAGAAAGGAGGGGGCCGGTACGCAGTATTTT. The encoded protein is CASRKEGAGTQYF.

This chain joins TRBV28 and TRBJ1-1; D call uncertain. CDR3 length: 15 residues. CDR1 and CDR2 (germline): MDHEN, SYDVKM. The V end was cut by 5 bases, the J end by 1 base, with 14 bases between. The CDR3 coding sequence is TGTGCCAGCAGTATACGGGGAAACTGGAACACTGAAGCTTTCTTT. This codes for CASSIRGNWNTEAFF. The entire variable domain, with the rest obtained from reference TRBV28 and TRBJ1-1, is as follows: DVKVTQSSRYLVKRTGEKVFLECVQDMDHENMFWYRQDPGLGLRLIYFSYDVKMKEKGDIPEGYSVSREKKERFSLILESASTNQTSMYLCASSIRGNWNTEAFFGQGTRLTVV.

V and J are TRBV2 and TRBJ1-6; possibly TRBD1 for D (6 bases). Germline V gives CDR1 SNHLY, CDR2 FYNNEI. The CDR3 has 14 residues. Trimming stripped 8 bases from V and 0 bases from J, with 8 bases between. The CDR3 nucleotides are TGTGCCAGCGGACAGAACTCCTATAATTCACCCCTCCACTTT. It is translated as CASGQNSYNSPLHF.

This sequence joins TRBV7-9 and TRBJ1-1; D may be TRBD1 (6 bases). Trimming took 2 bases from V and 4 from J, leaving 14 bases between them. The CDR3 length is 15 residues. Germline CDR1 reads SEHNR; CDR2 reads FQNEAQ (reference sequence). Here the CDR3 DNA reads TGTGCCAGCAGCTTAAGTGGCGGACAGTTCACTGAAGCTTTCTTT. Its protein product is CASSLSGGQFTEAFF.

This clone was counted a few times. At the DNA level, this CDR3 is encoded by other sequences in the same sample as well. This chain connects TRBV5-1 to TRBJ2-2; 7 bases match TRBD2. CDR3 length: 17 amino acids. CDR1 and CDR2 (germline): SGHRS, YFSETQ. J was trimmed by 3 bases and V by 4 bases; bases with no gene match: 12. CDR3 region: CASSLPGRGRYTGELFF. The CDR3 DNA follows: TGCGCCAGCAGCCTCCCTGGTCGCGGGAGATACACCGGGGAGCTGTTTTTT.

V is TRBV6-5 and J is TRBJ2-7; 9 nucleotides agree with TRBD2. CDR1 and CDR2 (germline): MNHEY, SVGAGI. CDR3 size: 15 residues. V was clipped by 3 bases and J by 0 bases; unmatched bases: 3. CDR3 DNA: TGTGCCAGCAGTTATAGCGGGGGAGGCTCCTACGAGCAGTACTTC. It encodes CASSYSGGGSYEQYF.

V is TRBV11-1 and J is TRBJ2-7; D remains unclear. The CDR3 is 14 residues long. The V gene's germline CDR1 is SGHAT and CDR2 FQDESV (reference sequence). Trimming took 2 bases from V and 3 from J, leaving 11 bases between them. This CDR3 reads CASSLSGTNYEQYF. In DNA form, the CDR3 reads TGTGCCAGCAGCTTATCCGGTACCAACTACGAGCAGTACTTC. The full variable domain, with the rest looked up from reference TRBV11-1 and TRBJ2-7, is EAEVAQSPRYKITEKSQAVAFWCDPISGHATLYWYRQILGQGPELLVQFQDESVVDDSQLPKDRFSAERLKGVDSTLKIQPAELGDSAMYLCASSLSGTNYEQYFGPGTRLTVT.

A note on this clone: Other nucleotide sequences from this sample produce the same CDR3. This sequence joins TRBV11-2 and TRBJ2-4; 9 nucleotides align to TRBD2. There are 16 residues in the CDR3. V shed 3 bases, J shed 3 bases, and the junction held 6 bases outside the gene matches. CDR1 is SGHAT, CDR2 FQNNGV, per germline. CDR3: CASSFLTSGDKNIQYF. Here the CDR3 DNA reads TGTGCCAGCAGCTTCTTGACTAGCGGAGACAAAAACATTCAGTACTTC.

The chain links TRBV6-5 to TRBJ2-7; a weak D match, TRBD2 (6 bases). This CDR3 spans 15 amino acids. In germline, CDR1 is MNHEY, CDR2 SVGAGI. V was pared by 4 bases and J by 1 base, with 14 bases between. DNA for the CDR3: TGTGCCAGCAGTTCGGGACCGGGGAGGTCCTACGAGCAGTACTTC. Protein sequence: CASSSGPGRSYEQYF.